This is a list of T cell receptor beta chains from one sample in a study of blood T cell repertoires in COVID-19. The method was immunoSEQ multiplex PCR; TCRdb's version includes in-frame clones alone and lacks a portion of them. This table has roughly 75,000 clones, 81% appearing once. The sequenced sample was peripheral blood. Receptors were obtained from a woman between 70 and 85 years old with acute or convalescent COVID-19. CDR3s include the opening cysteine and the closing phenylalanine or tryptophan. Each record gives: V gene, clone size, D gene, J gene, CDR3 protein, CDR3 DNA. D genes are given only for firm matches. Part of the rows lack a size; the others show once, few, many or a class for expanded clones.

V gene: TRBV19
clone size: NA
D gene: NA
J gene: TRBJ1-6
CDR3 protein: CATQRDFGSPLHF
CDR3 DNA: TGTGCCACCCAGCGGGATTTTGGATCACCCCTCCACTTT

V gene: TRBV5-8
clone size: once
D gene: TRBD1
J gene: TRBJ2-5
CDR3 protein: CASSRTGVLQETQYF
CDR3 DNA: TGTGCCAGCAGCCGGACAGGGGTACTTCAAGAGACCCAGTACTTC

V gene: TRBV6-1
clone size: NA
D gene: NA
J gene: TRBJ2-1
CDR3 protein: CASSEEGEQFF
CDR3 DNA: TGTGCCAGCAGTGAAGAGGGGGAGCAGTTCTTC

V gene: TRBV4-3
clone size: NA
D gene: TRBD1
J gene: TRBJ1-2
CDR3 protein: CASSQGPDWDSVKWGYTF
CDR3 DNA: TGCGCCAGCAGCCAAGGACCGGATTGGGACAGCGTTAAGTGGGGCTACACCTTC

V gene: TRBV7-9
clone size: NA
D gene: NA
J gene: TRBJ2-2
CDR3 protein: CASSSPTGELFF
CDR3 DNA: TGTGCCAGCAGTAGCCCCACCGGGGAGCTGTTTTTT

V gene: TRBV9
clone size: NA
D gene: TRBD1
J gene: TRBJ1-5
CDR3 protein: CASSPMGQQWPQHF
CDR3 DNA: TGTGCCAGCAGCCCTATGGGACAGCAATGGCCCCAGCATTTT

V gene: TRBV5-6
clone size: NA
D gene: NA
J gene: TRBJ1-6
CDR3 protein: CASSLGGSPLHF
CDR3 DNA: TGTGCCAGCAGCTTAGGGGGATCACCCCTCCACTTT

V gene: TRBV10-3
clone size: NA
D gene: NA
J gene: TRBJ1-1
CDR3 protein: CAIRGAREENTEAFF
CDR3 DNA: TGTGCCATCAGGGGGGCCCGGGAGGAGAACACTGAAGCTTTCTTT

V gene: TRBV6-5
clone size: NA
D gene: TRBD1
J gene: TRBJ1-1
CDR3 protein: CASSYSTGGVSEAFF
CDR3 DNA: TGTGCCAGCAGTTACTCAACAGGGGGCGTCTCTGAAGCTTTCTTT

V gene: TRBV29-1
clone size: few
D gene: NA
J gene: TRBJ1-2
CDR3 protein: CSVETGTGYTF
CDR3 DNA: TGCAGCGTTGAAACAGGGACCGGCTACACCTTC

V gene: TRBV19
clone size: NA
D gene: TRBD2
J gene: TRBJ2-5
CDR3 protein: CATPKGSGGALETQYF
CDR3 DNA: TGTGCCACCCCTAAGGGCAGCGGGGGGGCCCTAGAGACCCAGTACTTC

V gene: TRBV11-2
clone size: NA
D gene: NA
J gene: TRBJ2-2
CDR3 protein: CASSPQVSANTGELFF
CDR3 DNA: TGTGCCAGCAGCCCACAAGTCAGTGCGAACACCGGGGAGCTGTTTTTT

V gene: TRBV28
clone size: NA
D gene: TRBD2
J gene: TRBJ2-3
CDR3 protein: CASRTTWGGPSTDTQYF
CDR3 DNA: TGTGCCAGCAGGACTACCTGGGGGGGTCCTAGCACAGATACGCAGTATTTT

V gene: TRBV2
clone size: NA
D gene: NA
J gene: TRBJ1-3
CDR3 protein: CASSEEGLVFGNTIYF
CDR3 DNA: TGTGCCAGCAGTGAGGAGGGCTTAGTCTTTGGAAACACCATATATTTT

V gene: TRBV28
clone size: NA
D gene: NA
J gene: TRBJ1-4
CDR3 protein: CASSSAGQRNEKLFF
CDR3 DNA: TGTGCCAGCAGTTCCGCCGGACAGAGGAATGAAAAACTGTTTTTT

V gene: TRBV6-1
clone size: NA
D gene: TRBD1
J gene: TRBJ1-4
CDR3 protein: CASSDTGVVKEKLFF
CDR3 DNA: TGTGCCAGCAGTGACACAGGGGTTGTGAAGGAAAAACTGTTTTTT

V gene: TRBV29-1
clone size: NA
D gene: TRBD2
J gene: TRBJ2-7
CDR3 protein: CSIRGIAGGYEQYF
CDR3 DNA: TGCAGCATACGGGGAATAGCGGGAGGGTACGAGCAGTACTTC

V gene: TRBV12-3/TRBV12-4
clone size: NA
D gene: TRBD1
J gene: TRBJ1-2
CDR3 protein: CASRGTGNYGYTF
CDR3 DNA: TGTGCCAGCAGGGGGACAGGGAACTATGGCTACACCTTC

V gene: TRBV6-5
clone size: NA
D gene: NA
J gene: TRBJ2-3
CDR3 protein: CASSSSLDSGDTQYF
CDR3 DNA: TGTGCCAGCAGTTCCTCCTTAGACTCGGGAGATACGCAGTATTTT

V gene: TRBV18
clone size: NA
D gene: TRBD1
J gene: TRBJ1-6
CDR3 protein: CASSLNRGTFDNSPLHF
CDR3 DNA: TGTGCCAGCTCACTCAACAGGGGGACCTTTGATAATTCACCCCTCCACTTT

V gene: TRBV2
clone size: NA
D gene: TRBD2
J gene: TRBJ2-3
CDR3 protein: CATRFVALAGGADTQYF
CDR3 DNA: TGTGCCACCCGGTTTGTGGCCCTAGCGGGAGGGGCAGATACGCAGTATTTT

V gene: TRBV29-1
clone size: NA
D gene: NA
J gene: TRBJ2-5
CDR3 protein: CSVYDTEYQETQYF
CDR3 DNA: TGCAGCGTTTACGACACCGAGTACCAAGAGACCCAGTACTTC

V gene: TRBV29-1
clone size: NA
D gene: NA
J gene: TRBJ1-1
CDR3 protein: CSDRGNTEAFF
CDR3 DNA: TGCAGCGATCGGGGTAACACTGAAGCTTTCTTT

V gene: TRBV6-2/TRBV6-3
clone size: NA
D gene: NA
J gene: TRBJ2-5
CDR3 protein: CASSWGQGSRETQYF
CDR3 DNA: TGTGCCAGCAGTTGGGGGCAGGGTTCGAGAGAGACCCAGTACTTC

V gene: TRBV15
clone size: NA
D gene: NA
J gene: TRBJ1-6
CDR3 protein: CATSKGQPDNSPLHF
CDR3 DNA: TGTGCCACCAGCAAAGGACAGCCCGATAATTCACCCCTCCACTTT

V gene: TRBV21-1
clone size: NA
D gene: NA
J gene: TRBJ2-1
CDR3 protein: CASSNLRQGLIGLATTYNEQFF
CDR3 DNA: TGTGCCAGCAGCAATCTCCGCCAGGGCCTGATCGGACTAGCAACTACCTACAATGAGCAGTTCTTC

V gene: TRBV28
clone size: NA
D gene: NA
J gene: TRBJ1-6
CDR3 protein: CASSLVRGHQALHF
CDR3 DNA: TGTGCCAGCAGTTTAGTCAGGGGCCATCAAGCCCTCCACTTT

V gene: TRBV11-2
clone size: few
D gene: TRBD1
J gene: TRBJ2-3
CDR3 protein: CASSLDLTGADTQYF
CDR3 DNA: TGTGCCAGCAGCTTAGATCTAACAGGGGCAGATACGCAGTATTTT

V gene: TRBV19
clone size: NA
D gene: TRBD2
J gene: TRBJ2-2
CDR3 protein: CASKERERAGELFF
CDR3 DNA: TGTGCCAGTAAAGAGCGGGAGAGGGCCGGGGAGCTGTTTTTT

V gene: TRBV7-6
clone size: NA
D gene: NA
J gene: TRBJ1-3
CDR3 protein: CASSLERPPGNTIYF
CDR3 DNA: TGTGCCAGCAGCTTAGAGCGGCCCCCTGGAAACACCATATATTTT

V gene: TRBV18
clone size: once
D gene: NA
J gene: TRBJ1-6
CDR3 protein: CASSPLARGEHSPLHF
CDR3 DNA: TGTGCCAGCTCACCACTTGCCCGGGGGGAACATTCACCCCTCCACTTT

V gene: TRBV19
clone size: NA
D gene: NA
J gene: TRBJ1-3
CDR3 protein: CASSMPGSGNTIYF
CDR3 DNA: TGTGCCAGTAGTATGCCGGGGTCTGGAAACACCATATATTTT

V gene: TRBV5-1
clone size: NA
D gene: NA
J gene: TRBJ2-1
CDR3 protein: CASSLEQGRGYNEQFF
CDR3 DNA: TGCGCCAGCAGCTTGGAACAGGGAAGAGGCTACAATGAGCAGTTCTTC

V gene: TRBV27
clone size: once
D gene: NA
J gene: TRBJ1-6
CDR3 protein: CASSLQGIRNSPLHF
CDR3 DNA: TGTGCCAGCAGTTTACAGGGGATCAGGAATTCACCCCTCCACTTT

V gene: TRBV4-1
clone size: NA
D gene: TRBD1
J gene: TRBJ2-7
CDR3 protein: CASSQPGGYEQYF
CDR3 DNA: TGCGCCAGCAGCCAACCAGGGGGTTACGAGCAGTACTTC

V gene: TRBV29-1
clone size: few
D gene: TRBD1
J gene: TRBJ1-1
CDR3 protein: CSAGDRANTEAFF
CDR3 DNA: TGCAGCGCCGGAGACAGGGCGAACACTGAAGCTTTCTTT

V gene: TRBV12-3/TRBV12-4
clone size: NA
D gene: NA
J gene: TRBJ1-1
CDR3 protein: CASQLVGGGAFF
CDR3 DNA: TGTGCCAGCCAGCTTGTAGGGGGGGGAGCTTTCTTT

V gene: TRBV27
clone size: few
D gene: NA
J gene: TRBJ1-1
CDR3 protein: CASSIQRTENTEAFF
CDR3 DNA: TGTGCCAGCAGTATCCAAAGGACAGAGAACACTGAAGCTTTCTTT

V gene: TRBV5-5
clone size: NA
D gene: NA
J gene: TRBJ2-5
CDR3 protein: CASSIQGNQETQYF
CDR3 DNA: TGTGCCAGCAGCATACAGGGAAACCAAGAGACCCAGTACTTC

V gene: TRBV7-3
clone size: NA
D gene: NA
J gene: TRBJ2-2
CDR3 protein: CASSLTHDYYTGELFF
CDR3 DNA: TGTGCCAGCAGCTTAACCCACGACTACTACACCGGGGAGCTGTTTTTT

V gene: TRBV30
clone size: NA
D gene: TRBD1
J gene: TRBJ1-1
CDR3 protein: CASSTGGTEAFF
CDR3 DNA: TGTGCCTCTTCAACAGGGGGCACTGAAGCTTTCTTT

V gene: TRBV6-4
clone size: NA
D gene: TRBD2
J gene: TRBJ2-1
CDR3 protein: CASSDGLAGYNEQFF
CDR3 DNA: TGTGCCAGCAGTGACGGACTAGCGGGCTACAATGAGCAGTTCTTC

V gene: TRBV6-2/TRBV6-3
clone size: NA
D gene: NA
J gene: TRBJ1-1
CDR3 protein: CASSPAHLSRGTEAFF
CDR3 DNA: TGTGCCAGCAGCCCTGCACACCTTTCGCGGGGGACTGAAGCTTTCTTT

V gene: TRBV29-1
clone size: NA
D gene: NA
J gene: TRBJ1-5
CDR3 protein: CSVAQDSNQPQHF
CDR3 DNA: TGCAGCGTTGCACAAGATAGCAATCAGCCCCAGCATTTT

V gene: TRBV15
clone size: few
D gene: NA
J gene: TRBJ2-2
CDR3 protein: CATSRAAGTPATGELFF
CDR3 DNA: TGTGCCACCAGCAGAGCCGCGGGGACCCCTGCCACCGGGGAGCTGTTTTTT

V gene: TRBV2
clone size: NA
D gene: TRBD1
J gene: TRBJ2-5
CDR3 protein: CASIPRDRGRQETQYF
CDR3 DNA: TGTGCCAGTATACCCAGGGACAGGGGGCGTCAAGAGACCCAGTACTTC

V gene: TRBV7-9
clone size: NA
D gene: NA
J gene: TRBJ2-1
CDR3 protein: CASSSQLGNEQFF
CDR3 DNA: TGTGCCAGCAGCTCCCAACTAGGAAATGAGCAGTTCTTC

V gene: TRBV19
clone size: NA
D gene: TRBD1
J gene: TRBJ2-1
CDR3 protein: CASSPRVGQGRADEQFF
CDR3 DNA: TGTGCCAGTAGCCCTAGGGTTGGACAGGGTCGGGCCGATGAGCAGTTCTTC

V gene: TRBV6-2/TRBV6-3
clone size: NA
D gene: TRBD1
J gene: TRBJ1-4
CDR3 protein: CASSSEPTGVNEKLFF
CDR3 DNA: TGTGCCAGCAGCTCCGAACCCACAGGGGTAAATGAAAAACTGTTTTTT

V gene: TRBV4-1
clone size: NA
D gene: NA
J gene: TRBJ1-2
CDR3 protein: CASSQVPGFNYGYTF
CDR3 DNA: TGCGCCAGCAGCCAAGTCCCGGGATTTAACTATGGCTACACCTTC

V gene: TRBV19
clone size: NA
D gene: TRBD2
J gene: TRBJ2-1
CDR3 protein: CASSNLAGVEQFF
CDR3 DNA: TGTGCCAGTAGTAACCTAGCGGGAGTTGAGCAGTTCTTC

V gene: TRBV2
clone size: NA
D gene: NA
J gene: TRBJ1-1
CDR3 protein: CASSDRNGGEAFF
CDR3 DNA: TGTGCCAGCAGTGACCGCAACGGAGGTGAAGCTTTCTTT

V gene: TRBV5-1
clone size: NA
D gene: TRBD1
J gene: TRBJ2-7
CDR3 protein: CASSLVSGGDEQYF
CDR3 DNA: TGCGCCAGCAGCTTGGTGTCAGGGGGAGACGAGCAGTACTTC

V gene: TRBV19
clone size: NA
D gene: TRBD2
J gene: TRBJ2-1
CDR3 protein: CASSIALSGGARSEQFF
CDR3 DNA: TGTGCCAGTAGTATAGCCCTAAGCGGGGGGGCCAGAAGTGAGCAGTTCTTC

V gene: TRBV7-6
clone size: few
D gene: TRBD2
J gene: TRBJ2-1
CDR3 protein: CASSFTGTSEINEQFF
CDR3 DNA: TGTGCCAGCAGCTTTACAGGGACTAGCGAAATCAATGAGCAGTTCTTC

V gene: TRBV28
clone size: NA
D gene: TRBD1
J gene: TRBJ2-3
CDR3 protein: CATGQGRQLSTDTQYF
CDR3 DNA: TGTGCCACCGGACAGGGGCGACAACTAAGCACAGATACGCAGTATTTT

V gene: TRBV27
clone size: NA
D gene: TRBD2
J gene: TRBJ2-3
CDR3 protein: CASRDGLATDTQYF
CDR3 DNA: TGTGCCAGCAGGGATGGACTAGCAACAGATACGCAGTATTTT